This T cell receptor (beta chain) was profiled in a study of cytomegalovirus exposure and HLA in healthy donors. On the study more broadly: Approximately 180 million T cells yielded 90 million to 130 million unique TCR beta sequences, as an earlier analysis found. Study conclusions and caveats: High sensitivity and specificity were reportedly achieved when the classifier diagnosed cytomegalovirus status.

There are 15 residues in the CDR3. Germline trimming cut 3 bases from V and 5 bases from J; bases unmatched to any gene: 4. Germline V gene data show CDR1 as MNHEY and CDR2 as SMNVEV (reference sequence). Turning to this clone: Its antigen is not known.

The PCR contained 60 Vbeta and 13 Jbeta primers. Sequencing was performed with immunoSEQ multiplex PCR; in TCRdb, only in-frame clones are kept and a portion is missing. Here the sample spans around 140,000 clones, roughly 80% being singletons. What was sequenced was PBMCs. The genes are TRBV27 and TRBJ2-5, with TRBD1 identical over 12 bases. The receptor was isolated from a middle-aged man in good health and CMV-seronegative. This chain's CDR3 is CASSFLGTGGETQYF. CDR3 bases: TGTGCCAGCAGTTTCCTCGGGACAGGGGGCGAGACCCAGTACTTC.